This T cell receptor (beta chain) emerged from a study of cytomegalovirus exposure and HLA in healthy donors. The study sampled nominally healthy donors, though unrecorded immune exposures were likely. A remark on this clone: The antigen remains undetermined.

This PCR relied on a set of 60 Vbeta primers and 13 Jbeta primers. Some clones are missing from TCRdb's copy, which holds only in-frame ones; the method was immunoSEQ multiplex PCR. The sample lists about 110,000 clones; about 73% were seen once. General study findings and limits: Some V segments, TRBV6-2 and TRBV6-3 among them, were indistinguishable and were therefore excluded. It was 150 to 200 TCR beta chains that were listed as cytomegalovirus-associated. Researchers reportedly found TCR beta sequences accurately predicted most subjects' HLA-A and HLA-B alleles.

Germline V gene sequence: CDR1 SQVTM, CDR2 ANQGSEA. The CDR3 has 13 amino acids. Trimming stripped 4 bases from V and 9 bases from J, with 16 bases between. The sequence derives from a woman aged 30 to 39 in good health and CMV-seronegative. The sequencing input was PBMCs. The chain uses TRBV29-1 and TRBJ2-1; tentatively, D is TRBD1 (5 bases). The CDR3 DNA sequence: TGCAGCGTTGTCGCAGGGTTGTTAGCTGAGCAGTTCTTC. This sequence encodes CSVVAGLLAEQFF.